This T cell receptor beta chain is drawn from a study of immune evolution from preneoplasia to lung adenocarcinoma. Study context: HLA loss of heterozygosity: 5.5% to 8.5% AIS, about 15% MIA, around 35% ADC, none AAH.

Whole-study results and caveats: Top clone frequencies peaked in normal lung, apparently declining through invasive adenocarcinoma.

For this clone: Its specificity is not known.

Patients had resection in Japan or China between the mid-2010s and the late 2010s. Macro-dissection enriched premalignant or tumor cells before nucleic acid extraction. This table comes from immunoSEQ multiplex PCR, and its TCRdb copy is limited to in-frame clones, with some not included. This table has 30,000 to 45,000 clones, roughly 74% appearing once. Trimming left V 8 bases short and J 6 bases short, with 14 bases between. Germline V gene sequence: CDR1 SQVTM, CDR2 ANQGSEA. CDR3 length equals 12 residues. Sequencing was performed on FFPE invasive lung adenocarcinoma tissue. The chain couples TRBV29-1 to TRBJ2-1, with a weak D call TRBD1 (5 bases). The receptor's source is a person between 55 and 70 years old with lung adenocarcinoma. The CDR3 nucleotides are TGCAGCTCCGTAGGGGCTCTCAATGAGCAGTTCTTC. Its protein is CSSVGALNEQFF.